Listed here are 20 T cell receptor beta chains from one sample, sequenced in a study of OX40 agonist ivuxolimab in advanced cancers. The library was built by means of the immunoSEQ multiplex PCR assay. TCRdb retrieved this table from immuneACCESS and kept in-frame rearrangements only. Not all clones are present; in checked studies, unresolved V genes account for under half, and no reason is known for the remainder. This sample gives some 29,000 clones in total; nearly 95% of them show up just once. The ten largest clones capture about 9% of the sample. This sample comprised CD4+ or CD8+ T cells sorted from blood, obtained in a trial of the OX40 agonist ivuxolimab. The receptors were gathered from an adult with an advanced solid tumor such as melanoma, head and neck, liver or kidney cancer.

This clone rates as large (0.1 to 1%). This chain uses TRBV4-1 with TRBJ2-1; TRBD2 aligns across 10 bases. Germline V CDR1 and CDR2: MGHRA, YSYEKL. There are 16 residues in the CDR3. V was pared by 2 bases and J by 6 bases, with 7 bases of the junction left unmatched. In nucleotides, the CDR3 is TGCGCCAGCAGCCAAACCTCTAGCGGGAGTGGCAATGAGCAGTTCTTC. Amino acid sequence: CASSQTSSGSGNEQFF.

The chain carries TRBV27 and TRBJ2-1; D is uncertain. The length of the CDR3 is 13 residues. Trimming took off 2 bases at V and 7 bases at J, with 9 bases between the two ends. Germline assignment: CDR1 MNHEY and CDR2 SMNVEV (reference sequence). The CDR3 loop is CASSLGVGNEQFF. For the CDR3, the DNA is TGTGCCAGCAGTTTAGGGGTTGGGAATGAGCAGTTCTTC.

The gene calls are TRBV19 and TRBJ2-2; 7 bases are a match to TRBD2. The CDR3 length is 14 residues. CDR1 and CDR2 (germline): LNHDA, SQIVND (reference sequence). The trim removed 8 bases at V and 4 bases at J, leaving 7 bases unmatched. This chain's CDR3 is CASVEGGFTGELFF. In DNA, the CDR3 is TGTGCCAGTGTCGAGGGAGGGTTCACCGGGGAGCTGTTTTTT.

The chain carries TRBV7-3 and TRBJ2-2; no reliable D call. Germline lookup yields CDR1 SGHTA and CDR2 FQGTGA. Trimming stripped 5 bases from V and 5 bases from J, with 9 bases between. The CDR3 spans 13 residues. The CDR3 DNA is TGTGCCAGCAGCGATGTATGGACCGGGGAGCTGTTTTTT. Protein sequence: CASSDVWTGELFF.

V gene TRBV4-1 combines with J gene TRBJ1-2; D is unresolved. Germline lookup yields CDR1 MGHRA and CDR2 YSYEKL. This CDR3 contains 15 residues. Deletions cut 4 bases from V and 4 bases from J, with 16 bases between. The CDR3 loop reads CASSPTFSVGYGYTF. DNA of the CDR3: TGCGCCAGCAGCCCCACTTTTTCAGTAGGCTATGGCTACACCTTC.

The chain joins TRBV4-1 to TRBJ1-2; D gene uncertain. The germline gives CDR1 MGHRA, CDR2 YSYEKL. The CDR3 loop spans 16 amino acids. V gave up 0 bases and J gave up 4 bases, with 15 bases separating them. This CDR3 reads CASSQDGGRFAYGYTF. The DNA for the CDR3 is TGCGCCAGCAGCCAAGATGGCGGCAGGTTCGCCTATGGCTACACCTTC.

The gene calls are TRBV5-4 and TRBJ2-3, with 9 bases that match TRBD1. V shed 0 bases, J shed 13 bases, and the junction held 3 bases outside the gene matches. The CDR3 totals 12 residues. Looked up from germline, CDR1 is SGHNT and CDR2 is YYREEE (reference sequence). The CDR3 is CASSLGRDREYF. The CDR3 coding sequence is TGTGCCAGCAGCTTGGGGAGGGACAGGGAGTATTTT.

The rearrangement links TRBV13 to TRBJ2-7; D unclear. The CDR3 has 13 amino acids. Germline V gene sequence: CDR1 PRHDT, CDR2 FYEKMQ (reference sequence). V was shortened by 3 bases and J by 4 bases, with 10 bases between the two germline ends. The CDR3 protein is CASSFPGIYEQYF. The CDR3 DNA is TGTGCCAGCAGCTTCCCGGGCATTTACGAGCAGTACTTC.

V and J are TRBV5-6 and TRBJ1-4; no definite D call. There are 13 residues in the CDR3. Germline V CDR1 and CDR2: SGHDT, YYEEEE. The V end was cut by 0 bases, the J end by 8 bases, with 8 bases between. The CDR3: CASSLGENEKLFF. The CDR3, as DNA: TGTGCCAGCAGCTTGGGTGAGAACGAAAAACTGTTTTTT.

This clone was recorded a few times. The chain uses TRBV2 and TRBJ2-2; TRBD2 aligns across 8 bases. CDR3 size: 16 residues. Trimming at V came to 7 bases and at J to 4 bases, leaving 11 bases not matched to a gene. Germline CDR1 is SNHLY and CDR2 is FYNNEI. The CDR3 here is CASKSTGGPGTGELFF. The CDR3 DNA reads as TGTGCCAGCAAATCGACGGGGGGGCCGGGCACCGGGGAGCTGTTTTTT.

This clone was observed once. The CDR3 bases are TGCGCCAGCAGCCAACAGGTGTTAGACTATGGCTACACCTTC. This sequence encodes CASSQQVLDYGYTF. This chain connects TRBV4-1 to TRBJ1-2, with D unresolved. Trimming took 2 bases from V and 3 from J, leaving 10 bases between them. CDR1 and CDR2 (germline): MGHRA, YSYEKL. The CDR3 has 14 residues.

J is TRBJ2-5 and V is TRBV6-5, with 8 bases fitting TRBD2. V gave up 5 bases and J gave up 5 bases; unmatched junction bases: 7. This CDR3 contains 14 residues. Germline CDR1 is MNHEY and CDR2 is SVGAGI. The CDR3 protein is CASSLGLAGETQYF. The CDR3 DNA reads as TGTGCCAGCAGTCTCGGACTAGCTGGGGAGACCCAGTACTTC.

The chain recombines TRBV6-5 with TRBJ2-5, with D tentatively TRBD1 or TRBD2 (6 bases each). The CDR3 is 14 residues long. CDR1 MNHEY and CDR2 SVGAGI come from the germline V gene. The ends were cut back, 2 bases at V and 5 bases at J, with 12 bases in the middle. In nucleotides, the CDR3 is TGTGCCAGCAGTTACGGGGGGCCGACGGAGACCCAGTACTTC. Encoded protein: CASSYGGPTETQYF.

The J gene is TRBJ2-7, the V gene TRBV7-2; D may be TRBD2 (6 bases). Trimming removed 7 bases at V and 3 bases at J, with 16 bases between. Per the germline V gene, CDR1 is SGHTA and CDR2 is FQGNSA. This CDR3 has 14 residues. The CDR3 loop is CASTSGLTNYEQYF. CDR3 coding DNA: TGTGCCAGCACCTCAGGACTAACTAACTACGAGCAGTACTTC.

This chain joins TRBV5-6 and TRBJ2-3, with no clear D. CDR1 SGHDT and CDR2 YYEEEE come from the germline V gene. The V and J ends lost 0 bases and 1 base respectively, with 12 bases between them. The CDR3 spans 16 residues. The CDR3 DNA is TGTGCCAGCAGCTTGGGGGATAGTGGGGGCACAGATACGCAGTATTTT. It specifies CASSLGDSGGTDTQYF.

CDR3 sequence: CASSPNTLTGGGGELFF. Here the CDR3 DNA reads TGTGCCAGCAGTCCAAACACCTTAACAGGGGGCGGCGGGGAGCTGTTTTTT. The chain is built from TRBV27 and TRBJ2-2, with 9 positions matching TRBD1. V lost 5 bases and J lost 7; bases outside the gene matches: 14. There are 17 residues in the CDR3. Germline assignment: CDR1 MNHEY and CDR2 SMNVEV (reference sequence).

In this sample, this clone turned up once. This chain connects TRBV4-1 to TRBJ2-7; 14 nucleotides agree with TRBD2. The germline V gene encodes CDR1 MGHRA and CDR2 YSYEKL. This CDR3 region has 14 residues. With 7 bases clipped from V and 4 bases from J, the junction kept 3 bases outside the gene matches. The CDR3 here is CASKGTSGGYEQYF. The CDR3 nucleotides read TGCGCCAGCAAGGGGACTAGCGGGGGTTACGAGCAGTACTTC.

The chain combines TRBV2 with TRBJ2-5; 12 nucleotides align to TRBD2. Trimming at V came to 1 base and at J to 2 bases, leaving 2 bases not matched to a gene. Germline V gene lookup returns CDR1 SNHLY and CDR2 FYNNEI. The CDR3 length is 16 residues. This chain's CDR3 is CASSEGLAGGQETQYF. The CDR3 DNA sequence: TGTGCCAGCAGTGAAGGGCTAGCGGGGGGGCAAGAGACCCAGTACTTC.

The chain combines TRBV6-1 with TRBJ2-7, with D perhaps given as TRBD1 or TRBD2 (5 bases each). Germline CDR1 and CDR2: MNHNS and SASEGT. The CDR3 is 13 amino acids. The germline V and J ends were trimmed by 7 bases and 4 bases, with 14 bases remaining between them. CDR3 nucleotide sequence: TGTGCCAGCACCCCTGGGGGAACGTACGAGCAGTACTTC. Residues: CASTPGGTYEQYF.

The rearrangement joins TRBV29-1 to TRBJ2-7; D is perhaps TRBD2 (6 bases). Germline V lookup: CDR1 SQVTM, CDR2 ANQGSEA. The length of the CDR3 is 10 residues. The ends were cut back, 6 bases at V and 5 bases at J, with 8 bases in the middle. CDR3 region: CSVGRDEQYF. The CDR3 region has the DNA TGCAGCGTCGGGAGAGACGAGCAGTACTTC.